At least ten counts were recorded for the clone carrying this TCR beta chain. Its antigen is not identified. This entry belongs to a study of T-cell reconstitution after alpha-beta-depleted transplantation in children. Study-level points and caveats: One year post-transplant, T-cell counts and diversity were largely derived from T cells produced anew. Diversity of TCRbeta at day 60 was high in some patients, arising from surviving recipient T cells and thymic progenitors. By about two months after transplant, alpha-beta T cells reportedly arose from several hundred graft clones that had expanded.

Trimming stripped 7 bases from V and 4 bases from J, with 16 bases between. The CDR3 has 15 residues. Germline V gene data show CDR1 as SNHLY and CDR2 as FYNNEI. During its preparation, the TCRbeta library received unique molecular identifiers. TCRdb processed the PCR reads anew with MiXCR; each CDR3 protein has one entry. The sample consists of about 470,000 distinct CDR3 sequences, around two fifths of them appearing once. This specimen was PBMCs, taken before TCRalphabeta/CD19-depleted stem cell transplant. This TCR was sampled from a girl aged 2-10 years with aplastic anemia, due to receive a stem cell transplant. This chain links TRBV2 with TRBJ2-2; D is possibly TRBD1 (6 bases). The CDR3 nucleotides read TGTGCCAGCAAGGCCGCTACAGGGAGCACCGGGGAGCTGTTTTTT. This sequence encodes CASKAATGSTGELFF. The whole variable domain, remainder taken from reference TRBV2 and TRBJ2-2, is EPEVTQTPSHQVTQMGQEVILRCVPISNHLYFYWYRQILGQKVEFLVSFYNNEISEKSEIFDDQFSVERPDGSNFTLKIRSTKLEDSAMYFCASKAATGSTGELFFGEGSRLTVL.